This paragraph reports one T cell receptor beta chain. Its matching antigen is unknown. This sample was included in a study of vaccination effects on CD4 cells after COVID-19. Study-wide findings and caveats: The study dataset contains few convalescent patients and includes no early post-infection timepoints. Pronounced clonal contraction occurred in clones induced by infection and by vaccine late after vaccination.

Only in-frame clones appear in the TCRdb table, and some are missing; sequencing was by immunoSEQ multiplex PCR. The sample yields approximately 74,000 clones, around 74% seen once. The CDR3 spans 14 residues. Trimming left V 6 bases short and J 5 bases short, with 14 bases between. Germline V gene sequence: CDR1 KGHSH, CDR2 LQKENI. Before any sequencing was done, the ViraFEST assay used viral peptide pools to expand antigen-specific CD4+ T cells. It was after approximately 11 days of culture that CD4+ T cells were isolated. People in the vaccine group had not been infected with SARS-CoV-2 before, and their nucleocapsid antibodies were negative. The authors exchanged half the medium for IL-2 medium on days 3 and 7.

Source: CD4+ T cells from PBMCs cultured with HCoV-NL63 spike peptides, taken before COVID-19 vaccination. The sequence was collected from a human donor who received a COVID-19 vaccine. The chain links TRBV18 to TRBJ2-1; a weak D match, TRBD2 (5 bases). The CDR3 DNA follows: TGTGCCAGCTCGAGGGATCTACTTAACAATGAGCAGTTCTTC. This gives the protein CASSRDLLNNEQFF.